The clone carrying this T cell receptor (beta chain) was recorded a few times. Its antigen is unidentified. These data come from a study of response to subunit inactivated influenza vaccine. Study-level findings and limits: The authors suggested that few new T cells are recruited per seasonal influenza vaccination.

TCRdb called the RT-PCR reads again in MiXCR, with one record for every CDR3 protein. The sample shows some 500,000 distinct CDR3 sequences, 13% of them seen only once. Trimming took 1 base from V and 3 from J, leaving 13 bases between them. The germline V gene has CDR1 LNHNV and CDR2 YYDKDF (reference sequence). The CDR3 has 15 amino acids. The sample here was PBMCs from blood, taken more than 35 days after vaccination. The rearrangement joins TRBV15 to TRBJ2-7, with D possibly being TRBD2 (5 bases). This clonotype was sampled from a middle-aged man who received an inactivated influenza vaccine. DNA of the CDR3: TGTGCCACCAGCAGAGCCCGGCTAGCCGACTACGAGCAGTACTTC. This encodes CATSRARLADYEQYF.